The entry below describes one T cell receptor (beta chain). The antigen it binds to is not known. Base qualities are not provided; no much larger clone lies one nucleotide away. The data were obtained in a study of somatic mutations in cytotoxic T cells in rheumatoid arthritis (dated by TCRdb to 2015 to 2018). Regarding the research as a whole: A FACSAria II or Sony SH800 was used to flow-sort some V beta antibody-stained T-cell populations at nearly 100% purity, and TCRB sequencing was also done on sorted V beta1+ cells. The study asked whether expanded CD8+ T-cell clones in newly diagnosed, untreated rheumatoid arthritis carry somatic mutations, and used TCRB deep sequencing to characterize clonality. A total of some 68 rheumatoid arthritis patients and some 18 healthy controls underwent TCRB deep sequencing. Patient and control groups had essentially identical median ages.

Taken from cysteine to phenylalanine, the CDR3 has 15 residues. Just the 45-base CDR3 DNA is kept, in frame starting at base 1. Broad study findings and their caveats: There was no significant difference in CD8+ T-cell clonality between rheumatoid arthritis patients and age-matched healthy controls. In 8 out of 65 patients, more than 20% of CD8+ cells belonged to the largest CD8+ clone, while several identical CD8+ TCRB sequences were shared between blood and synovial fluid. The expanded CD8+ clones had unknown antigen targets, and not appearing in virus-specific databases did not rule out that they were virus-specific. The slight TRBV07 underrepresentation in patients was not adjusted for multiple comparisons. Healthy controls showed no age-related increase in CD8+ clonality, whereas patients did (Spearman r ≈ 0.5).

Buffy coats from around 20 blood donors served as healthy controls, a group that was about 60% female with a median age of 56 years (range roughly 20-70). On an AutoMACS, CD4+ and CD8+ cells were isolated via positive magnetic bead selection, and their purity was verified by flow cytometry. Ficoll-Paque PLUS density gradient separation was used to isolate peripheral blood mononuclear cells. DNA from CD4-enriched, CD8-enriched or PBMC samples was extracted using Nucleospin Tissue or Tissue XS kits and then quantified on a Qubit 2.0 fluorometer. Genomic DNA underwent TCRB CDR3 sequencing using the immunoSEQ assay. The published analysis was carried out like this. Only productive TCRB rearrangements were included in the analyses. Clonality was calculated as a Shannon entropy-based productive clonality index, and a clone was defined by a unique TCRB CDR3 sequence. Repertoire overlap between two samples was calculated from the template counts of each clone relative to total templates per sample. V-gene usage from TCRB sequencing and V-gene usage measured by flow cytometry were correlated (Spearman r of over 0.6). In its TCRdb copy, this immuneACCESS table keeps in-frame sequences only and misses some clones. Where compared with another copy, unresolved V genes explain less than half of these, and the others have no known cause. The V and J calls and clone size were taken over from that table, and D and trimming were inferred from the DNA. The table for this sample lists about 26,000 clones; 82% of them were counted only once. Over 4% of the sample is in the top ten clones.

The V and J genes are TRBV23-1 and TRBJ1-5; 8 of the junction bases match TRBD1. TRBV23-1 is given ORF status, its function remaining uncertain. Sequences were obtained from CD8+ T cells sorted from blood. The receptor was isolated from a man aged 45-65 years in good health. The CDR3 sequence is CAVGRQGISNQPQHF. The DNA sequence is as follows: TGCGCAGTCGGGAGACAGGGGATAAGCAATCAGCCCCAGCATTTT.